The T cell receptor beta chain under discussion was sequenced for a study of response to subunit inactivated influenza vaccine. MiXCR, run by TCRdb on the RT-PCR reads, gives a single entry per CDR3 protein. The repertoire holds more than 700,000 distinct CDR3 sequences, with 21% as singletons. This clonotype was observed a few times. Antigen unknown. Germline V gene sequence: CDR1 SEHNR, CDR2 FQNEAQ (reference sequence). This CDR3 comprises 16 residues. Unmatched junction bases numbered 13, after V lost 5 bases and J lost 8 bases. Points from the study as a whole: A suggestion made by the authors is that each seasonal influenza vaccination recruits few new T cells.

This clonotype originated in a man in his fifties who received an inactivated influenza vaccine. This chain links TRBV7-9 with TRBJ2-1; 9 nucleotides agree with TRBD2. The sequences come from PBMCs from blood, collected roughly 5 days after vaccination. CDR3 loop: CASSPPGVAGEHEQFF. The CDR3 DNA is TGTGCCAGCAGCCCCCCAGGGGTAGCGGGAGAACATGAGCAGTTCTTC.